Shown below are 28 T cell receptor beta chains from a single sample sequenced in a study of T cell repertoires in cytomegalovirus infection. Antigens for these TCRs are unknown. TCRdb independently ran MiXCR on the reads; one entry per CDR3 protein. The sample lists 250,000 to 400,000 distinct CDR3 sequences; 25% were seen once. The specimen was cultured PBMCs, collected from culture after CMV antigen stimulation. Receptors were obtained from a human donor in good health (CMV status not recorded). Some clones in this sample may be carry-over from other donors' samples.

This clonotype was found many times. The chain couples TRBV7-8 to TRBJ2-7; no definite D call. CDR1 is SGHVS, CDR2 FQNEAQ, per germline. V was shortened by 1 base and J by 1 base, with 8 bases between the two germline ends. CDR3 length: 14 residues. In DNA form, the CDR3 reads TGTGCCAGCAGCTTAGACGCGGCGTCCTACGAGCAGTACGTC. Translating gives CASSLDAASYEQYV.

This clonotype was counted a few times. The V call is TRBV19, the J call TRBJ2-1; 9 bases are shared with TRBD2. Losses at the gene ends were 3 bases for V and 3 bases for J; bases not matched to a gene: 9. Per the germline V gene, CDR1 is LNHDA and CDR2 is SQIVND (reference sequence). The CDR3 is 17 amino acids. CDR3 in amino acids: CASSMGGASGDYNEQFF. The CDR3, as DNA: TGTGCCAGTAGTATGGGGGGTGCTAGCGGGGACTACAATGAGCAGTTCTTC.

This clonotype was found many times. The chain uses TRBV7-2 and TRBJ2-1; 7 nucleotides agree with TRBD2. Germline V CDR1 and CDR2: SGHTA, FQGNSA. The CDR3 has 13 residues. V shed 1 base, J shed 10 bases, and the junction held 4 bases outside the gene matches. CDR3 nucleotides: TGTGCCAGCAGCTTAGGCAGCGGGACCGAGCAGTTCTTC. Translating gives CASSLGSGTEQFF.

This clonotype was found a few times. V is TRBV7-6 and J is TRBJ2-1; 10 nucleotides agree with TRBD2. J gave up 10 bases and V 7 bases, and 10 bases lay outside the gene matches. This CDR3 region has 14 residues. CDR1 is SGHVS, CDR2 FNYEAQ, per germline. Here the CDR3 reads CASTPSGRVWEQFF. CDR3 in DNA: TGTGCCAGCACTCCGAGCGGGAGGGTTTGGGAGCAGTTCTTC.

This clonotype was detected ten times or more. The chain carries TRBV12-3 or TRBV12-4 and TRBJ2-2; D possibly matches TRBD1 or TRBD2 (5 bases each). V dropped 4 bases and J dropped 1 base, with 10 bases sitting between them. This CDR3 has 15 amino acids. Written as DNA, the CDR3 is TGTGCCAGCAGTTACGGGACCCTGAACACCGGGGAGCTGTTTTTT. Amino acid sequence: CASSYGTLNTGELFF.

J is TRBJ1-1 and V is TRBV29-1, with D possibly TRBD1 on 5 matching bases. The CDR3 loop spans 15 amino acids. V was clipped by 3 bases and J by 3 bases, with 17 bases between them. Germline loops: CDR1 SQVTM, CDR2 ANQGSEA. The CDR3 here is CSVDGERGSYTEAFF. The CDR3 DNA reads as TGCAGCGTTGATGGGGAACGGGGGTCGTACACTGAAGCTTTCTTT.

This chain connects TRBV20-1 to TRBJ2-3; D not resolved. The germline V gene encodes CDR1 DFQATT and CDR2 SNEGSKA (reference sequence). This CDR3 has 13 amino acids. Trimming shortened V by 0 bases and J by 9 bases, and 13 bases separated the two germline ends. Here the CDR3 reads CSARDWGEETQYF. CDR3 in DNA: TGCAGTGCTAGAGATTGGGGTGAGGAGACGCAGTATTTT.

In its sample, this clonotype was seen many times. The rearrangement links TRBV7-2 to TRBJ1-1; no clear D gene. Trimming removed 3 bases at V and 1 base at J, with 6 bases between. The CDR3 spans 13 residues. Germline V CDR1 and CDR2: SGHTA, FQGNSA. The CDR3 coding sequence is TGTGCCAGCAGCTTTTTACAGAACACTGAAGCTTTCTTT. This encodes CASSFLQNTEAFF.

The V and J genes are TRBV7-2 and TRBJ1-5; D uncertain. CDR1 and CDR2 from the germline V gene are SGHTA and FQGNSA. The V and J ends lost 5 bases and 6 bases respectively, with 14 bases between them. The length of the CDR3 is 14 residues. This chain's CDR3 is CASSPGRTSQPQHF. DNA of the CDR3: TGTGCCAGCAGCCCCGGGAGAACGAGTCAGCCCCAGCATTTT. The full variable domain, with the rest looked up from reference TRBV7-2 and TRBJ1-5, is GAGVSQSPSNKVTEKGKDVELRCDPISGHTALYWYRQSLGQGLEFLIYFQGNSAPDKSGLPSDRFSAERTGGSVSTLTIQRTQQEDSAVYLCASSPGRTSQPQHFGDGTRLSIL.

Ten or more counts support this clonotype. The chain uses TRBV12-3 or TRBV12-4 and TRBJ2-2; D remains ambiguous. The CDR3 sequence is 13 residues long. V was cut by 2 bases and J by 3 bases, with 4 bases left in between. As DNA, the CDR3 is TGTGCCAGCAGTTTAAAGTACACCGGGGAGCTGTTTTTT. This gives the protein CASSLKYTGELFF.

This chain connects TRBV2 to TRBJ2-3; no firm D call. V was shortened by 6 bases and J by 2 bases, with 15 bases between the two germline ends. CDR1 SNHLY and CDR2 FYNNEI come from the germline V gene. CDR3 length: 15 residues. CDR3 coding DNA: TGTGCCAGCAGCCTCCTGGTAGCTATCACAGATACGCAGTATTTT. This translates into CASSLLVAITDTQYF.

The chain joins TRBV4-1 to TRBJ2-3, with 10 bases that match TRBD2. The trim removed 10 bases at V and 1 base at J, leaving 2 bases unmatched. Germline V CDR1 and CDR2: MGHRA, YSYEKL. The CDR3 sequence is 13 residues long. This CDR3 reads CATGLAGTDTQYF. DNA for the CDR3: TGCGCCACCGGACTAGCGGGCACAGATACGCAGTATTTT.

In nucleotides, the CDR3 is TGTGCCAGCTCGAGGACGGGAGTCGTCTATGAGCAGTTCTTC. Encoded protein: CASSRTGVVYEQFF. V usage is TRBV6-2 or TRBV6-3 and J usage is TRBJ2-1; TRBD2 is a possible D gene (6 bases). Per germline, CDR1 MNHEY and CDR2 SVGEGT. CDR3 length: 14 amino acids. V lost 8 bases, J lost 8 bases, and 19 bases lay in between.

This clonotype was seen a few times. V is TRBV9 and J is TRBJ2-1; 7 bases are a match to TRBD2. The CDR3 has 16 amino acids. V lost 0 bases to trimming and J lost 2 bases; unmatched junction nucleotides: 5. From germline, CDR1 is SGDLS and CDR2 YYNGEE. The CDR3 region is CASSVVGGRAYNEQFF. The CDR3 bases are TGTGCCAGCAGCGTAGTAGGCGGGAGAGCCTACAATGAGCAGTTCTTC.

This clonotype was observed a few times. This rearrangement joins TRBV28 to TRBJ1-1; 11 bases map to TRBD1. The germline V gene has CDR1 MDHEN and CDR2 SYDVKM. There are 14 residues in the CDR3. The V segment lost 8 bases and the J segment 3 bases; nucleotides outside the gene matches: 5. CDR3 sequence (DNA): TGTGCCAGCGGCGGGGACAGGGGGGACACTGAAGCTTTCTTT. Protein sequence: CASGGDRGDTEAFF. Combining the CDR3 with reference TRBV28 and TRBJ1-1 gives the whole variable domain DVKVTQSSRYLVKRTGEKVFLECVQDMDHENMFWYRQDPGLGLRLIYFSYDVKMKEKGDIPEGYSVSREKKERFSLILESASTNQTSMYLCASGGDRGDTEAFFGQGTRLTVV.

This clonotype was found a few times. This chain links TRBV6-1 with TRBJ1-6; tentatively, D is TRBD1 (6 bases). Germline CDR1 and CDR2: MNHNS and SASEGT. This CDR3 is built from 15 residues. The V end lost 7 bases, the J end lost 9 bases, and 19 bases lay between the germline ends. The CDR3, as DNA: TGTGCCAGCAATTCGGCCATACAGGGAAGTTCACCCCTCCACTTT. Its protein product is CASNSAIQGSSPLHF.

This clonotype was counted between two and nine times. The chain is built from TRBV15 and TRBJ2-7, with 9 bases lining up with TRBD2. Germline V gene sequence: CDR1 LNHNV, CDR2 YYDKDF (reference sequence). The V and J ends lost 4 bases and 5 bases, in that order; junction bases with no gene match: 6. The CDR3 sequence is 14 residues long. CDR3 amino acids: CATSKKTSGHEQYF. In DNA form, the CDR3 reads TGTGCCACCAGCAAAAAGACTAGCGGCCACGAGCAGTACTTC. The entire variable domain, with the rest obtained from reference TRBV15 and TRBJ2-7, is as follows: DAMVIQNPRYQVTQFGKPVTLSCSQTLNHNVMYWYQQKSSQAPKLLFHYYDKDFNNEADTPDNFQSRRPNTSFCFLDIRSPGLGDTAMYLCATSKKTSGHEQYFGPGTRLTVT.

This clonotype was seen ten or more times. The genes are TRBV10-1 and TRBJ2-2, with 9 bases fitting TRBD2. The V gene end was trimmed by 9 bases and the J gene end by 6 bases; junction bases not matched to a gene: 17. This CDR3 comprises 17 residues. Germline CDR1 WNHNN, CDR2 SYGVQD (reference sequence). The CDR3 region has the DNA TGCGCCAGAGCGGGGTATCGCGGGAGGGCTCGGGCCGGGGAGCTGTTTTTT. Translation: CARAGYRGRARAGELFF.

At least ten counts were recorded for this clonotype. V is TRBV7-9 and J is TRBJ2-3; D is uncertain. Trimming took off 2 bases at V and 6 bases at J, with 6 bases between the two ends. The CDR3 loop spans 12 amino acids. Germline V gene data show CDR1 as SEHNR and CDR2 as FQNEAQ (reference sequence). The CDR3 DNA reads as TGTGCCAGCAGCTTAATATCCGATACGCAGTATTTT. It translates to CASSLISDTQYF.

This rearrangement joins TRBV4-1 to TRBJ2-3, with 11 bases aligning to TRBD2. Germline loops: CDR1 MGHRA, CDR2 YSYEKL. The CDR3 contains 15 residues. The junction had 3 bases not matched to a gene; V was cut back by 6 bases and J by 1 base. CDR3 DNA sequence: TGCGCCAGCAGACCGGGACTAGCGGGCACAGATACGCAGTATTTT. The encoded protein is CASRPGLAGTDTQYF.

This clonotype was seen a handful of times. The genes are TRBV6-2 or TRBV6-3 and TRBJ1-2, with D perhaps matching TRBD1 (6 bases). V was pared by 0 bases and J by 6 bases, with 11 bases between. CDR3 length: 14 amino acids. CDR1 and CDR2 from the germline V gene are MNHEY and SVGEGT. The CDR3 sequence: CASSYSPGANGYTF. The CDR3 region has the DNA TGTGCCAGCAGTTACTCGCCAGGGGCCAATGGCTACACCTTC.

The chain couples TRBV10-3 to TRBJ2-1; D call uncertain. Germline values: CDR1 ENHRY, CDR2 SYGVKD. Trimming cost V 2 bases and J 14 bases, with 16 bases left between them. The CDR3 consists of 13 residues. In DNA, the CDR3 is TGTGCCATCAGTGAGGGATCTCGGCAGGATGAGTTCTTC. Its protein is CAISEGSRQDEFF.

The sample holds a few counts of this clonotype. The chain links TRBV28 to TRBJ1-1; D is uncertain. This CDR3 contains 14 residues. Germline values: CDR1 MDHEN, CDR2 SYDVKM. V shed 4 bases and J shed 0 bases, with 9 bases lying between them. CDR3 DNA: TGTGCCAGCAGTTCACCCCCTCTGAACACTGAAGCTTTCTTT. It yields the protein CASSSPPLNTEAFF.

Only a few counts were recorded for this clonotype. In nucleotides, the CDR3 is TGTGCCAGCAGTTTTGCAGGGGCCCAGCATTTT. This encodes CASSFAGAQHF. The chain joins TRBV6-6 to TRBJ1-5; D is perhaps TRBD1 (6 bases). V gave up 4 bases and J gave up 11 bases, with 9 bases separating them. The CDR3 extends over 11 amino acids. CDR1 is MNHNY, CDR2 SVGAGI, per germline (reference sequence).

This clonotype has a count of ten or more. The gene calls are TRBV27 and TRBJ2-5; TRBD2 aligns across 8 bases. The germline V gene encodes CDR1 MNHEY and CDR2 SMNVEV (reference sequence). Germline trimming cut 4 bases from V and 2 bases from J; bases unmatched to any gene: 9. The CDR3 covers 16 residues. CDR3 sequence: CASSSRLASPQETQYF. Written as DNA, the CDR3 is TGTGCCAGCAGTTCTAGACTAGCGAGCCCTCAAGAGACCCAGTACTTC.

This clonotype has more than one count but fewer than ten. The chain links TRBV6-2 or TRBV6-3 to TRBJ1-6; D gene ambiguous. CDR1 is MNHEY and CDR2 is SVGEGT in the germline V gene. V was cut by 6 bases and J by 14 bases, with 20 bases left in between. This CDR3 comprises 14 residues. Here the CDR3 reads CASSRREDKLTLHF. Written as DNA, the CDR3 is TGTGCCAGCAGCCGCCGGGAAGATAAATTAACCCTCCACTTT.

There are many counts of this clonotype. The chain joins TRBV7-6 to TRBJ2-1, with D hard to call. Deletions cut 6 bases from V and 7 bases from J, with 19 bases between. This CDR3 comprises 15 residues. Germline V gene lookup returns CDR1 SGHVS and CDR2 FNYEAQ. The CDR3: CASSSQAIISNEQFF. The CDR3 DNA sequence: TGTGCCAGCAGTAGTCAGGCCATAATCAGTAATGAGCAGTTCTTC.

V gene TRBV28 combines with J gene TRBJ2-1; 8 nucleotides match TRBD1. Germline V gives CDR1 MDHEN, CDR2 SYDVKM. CDR3 length: 13 residues. V was pared by 6 bases and J by 9 bases, with 7 bases of the junction left unmatched. CDR3 in amino acids: CASSIQGGGEQFF. DNA for the CDR3: TGTGCCAGCAGCATACAGGGGGGTGGTGAGCAGTTCTTC.